The clone carrying this TCR beta chain was counted a few times. Study processing details: Using reference gene primer amplification, nucleated cell counts were estimated. Profiling relied on immunoSEQ multiplex PCR, and the TCRdb table lists in-frame clones only, not all of them. V, J and clone size derive from that table, while D and trimming were established from the DNA sequence. The sample contains 100,000 or so clones, roughly 90% of which appear only once. This entry belongs to a study of blood T cell repertoires in COVID-19. V lost 0 bases and J lost 7, with 10 bases in between. CDR3 length: 13 residues. Germline V lookup: CDR1 SGHRS, CDR2 YFSETQ.

The receptor's source is a man aged 25-45 years in a cohort sampled during active COVID-19. The chain has TRBV5-1 and TRBJ1-2; weak D call: TRBD1 (5 bases). The sample consisted of peripheral blood. The CDR3 region is CASSLEGIGGYTF. The CDR3 DNA sequence: TGCGCCAGCAGCTTGGAGGGGATCGGTGGCTACACCTTC.